Listed below are T cell receptor beta chains from one sample, sequenced in a study of graft-versus-host responses after intestinal transplantation. No antigen is known for these receptors. Method: immunoSEQ multiplex PCR; TCRdb's copy keeps in-frame clones and lacks some. This sample has under 140,000 clones, with over 85% found just once. The material sequenced was unstimulated CD8+ T cells sorted from spleen or lymph node cells, taken before intestinal transplant. The receptors here all came from a human donor who received an intestinal transplant. Each CDR3 is given with its conserved first and last residue. The D gene is left open where the match is weak. Part of the rows lack a size; the others show once, few, many or a class for expanded clones.

D | J | V | size | DNA | CDR3
TRBD2 | TRBJ2-7 | TRBV6-1 | - | TGTGCCAGCAGTGATGGCGGGAGTAGTTACGAGCAGTACTTC | CASSDGGSSYEQYF
TRBD1 | TRBJ1-1 | TRBV9 | - | TGTGCCAGCAGCAAACAGGGGATCGATCTCACTGAAGCTTTCTTT | CASSKQGIDLTEAFF
- | TRBJ2-7 | TRBV28 | - | TGTGCCAGCAGTACCGTAAGCTCCTACGAGCAGTACTTC | CASSTVSSYEQYF
- | TRBJ2-7 | TRBV6-1 | - | TGTGCCAGCTCAGACAGGAGTTCCTACGAGCAGTACTTC | CASSDRSSYEQYF
- | TRBJ2-3 | TRBV10-1 | - | TGCGCCAGCAGTGAGTCTCGGCGGGTGGTAGATACGCAGTATTTT | CASSESRRVVDTQYF
- | TRBJ2-1 | TRBV9 | - | TGTGCCAGCAGCGTAGGTCTGAGCTCCTACAATGAGCAGTTCTTC | CASSVGLSSYNEQFF
- | TRBJ2-1 | TRBV7-3 | - | TGTGCCAGCAGCTTATCGTCGATTAGCTCCTACAATGAGCAGTTCTTC | CASSLSSISSYNEQFF
- | TRBJ1-1 | TRBV30 | - | TGTGCGCGTGAGGGGGGGCTGAACACTGAAGCTTTCTTT | CAREGGLNTEAFF
- | TRBJ2-1 | TRBV10-2 | - | TGCGCCAGCAGTGAGTCGGGGTGGGGCGTCGATGAGCAGTTCTTC | CASSESGWGVDEQFF
- | TRBJ2-7 | TRBV28 | - | TGTGCCAGCCGGTCCCTCTCCTACGAGCAGTACTTC | CASRSLSYEQYF
- | TRBJ2-7 | TRBV10-1 | once | TGCGCCAGCAGTGAGGGGGGGTCTCGACCCTACGAGCAGTACTTC | CASSEGGSRPYEQYF
- | TRBJ2-2 | TRBV6-5 | - | TGTGCCAGCAGGACTAGAGGGGTTTGGTTTTTT | CASRTRGVWFF
- | TRBJ2-1 | TRBV9 | - | TGTGCCAGCAGCGGAGGAGGGGGGATGAATGAGCAGTTCTTC | CASSGGGGMNEQFF
- | TRBJ2-2 | TRBV19 | - | TGTGCCAGTAGTATGACAGGTGCCGGGGAGCTGTTTTTT | CASSMTGAGELFF
- | TRBJ1-1 | TRBV4-1 | - | TGCGCCAGCAGCCAAGATGGCGGGACGTTGAACACTGAAGCTTTCTTT | CASSQDGGTLNTEAFF
- | TRBJ2-1 | TRBV10-3 | - | TGTGCCATCAGTGGGCCCCCTGAGCGGGCGAGCTCCTACAATGAGCAGTTCTTC | CAISGPPERASSYNEQFF
TRBD1 | TRBJ1-2 | TRBV7-9 | - | TGTGCCAGCAGCGGGGACAGGGGGTTCGATGGCTACACCTTC | CASSGDRGFDGYTF
- | TRBJ2-5 | TRBV28 | once | TGTGCCAGCAGCCCTTCGGACGGGAAAGAGACCCAGTACTTC | CASSPSDGKETQYF
- | TRBJ1-1 | TRBV2 | - | TGTGCCAGCGGAAGGGCTGAAGCTTTCTTT | CASGRAEAFF
- | TRBJ2-7 | TRBV27 | - | TGTGCCAGCGAGTTTCGTCGCTACGAGCAGTACTTC | CASEFRRYEQYF
- | TRBJ2-3 | TRBV28 | - | TGTGCCAGCAGTTTAAAGGGGGCGGGAGACGATACAGATACGCAGTATTTT | CASSLKGAGDDTDTQYF
TRBD1 | TRBJ2-1 | TRBV5-1 | - | TGCGCCAGCAGCCATTTGTTGGGACAGGTACGTTACAATGAGCAGTTCTTC | CASSHLLGQVRYNEQFF
TRBD2 | TRBJ2-2 | TRBV28 | - | TGTGCCAGCAGTTTAAACGGGGGGGACACCGGGGAGCTGTTTTTT | CASSLNGGDTGELFF